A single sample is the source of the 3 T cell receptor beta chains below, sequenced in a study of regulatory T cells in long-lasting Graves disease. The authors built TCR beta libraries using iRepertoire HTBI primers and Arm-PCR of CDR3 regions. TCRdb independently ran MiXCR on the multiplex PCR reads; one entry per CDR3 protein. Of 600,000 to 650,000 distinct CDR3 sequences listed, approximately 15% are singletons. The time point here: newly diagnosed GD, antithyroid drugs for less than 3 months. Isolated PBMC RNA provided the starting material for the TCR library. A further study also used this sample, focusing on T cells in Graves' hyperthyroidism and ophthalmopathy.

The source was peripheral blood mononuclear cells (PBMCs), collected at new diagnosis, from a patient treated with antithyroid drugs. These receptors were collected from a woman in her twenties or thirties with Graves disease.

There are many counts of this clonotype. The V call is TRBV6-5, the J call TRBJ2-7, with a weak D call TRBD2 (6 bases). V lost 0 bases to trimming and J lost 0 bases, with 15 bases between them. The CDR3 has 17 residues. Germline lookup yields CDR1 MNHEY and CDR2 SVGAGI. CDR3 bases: TGTGCCAGCAGTTACTCATATGGGACTGCTAGCTCCTACGAGCAGTACTTC. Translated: CASSYSYGTASSYEQYF.

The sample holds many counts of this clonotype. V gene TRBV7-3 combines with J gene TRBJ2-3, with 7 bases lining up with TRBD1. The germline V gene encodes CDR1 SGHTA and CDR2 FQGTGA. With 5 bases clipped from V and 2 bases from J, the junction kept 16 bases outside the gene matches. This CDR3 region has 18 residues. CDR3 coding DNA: TGTGCCAGCAGCACGACCCCAACCGGGACAGCGTACACAGATACGCAGTATTTT. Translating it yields CASSTTPTGTAYTDTQYF.

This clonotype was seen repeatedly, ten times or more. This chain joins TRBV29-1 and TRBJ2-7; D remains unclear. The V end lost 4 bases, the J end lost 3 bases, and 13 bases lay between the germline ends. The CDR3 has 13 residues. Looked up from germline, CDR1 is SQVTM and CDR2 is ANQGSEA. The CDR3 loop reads CSVARLTNYEQYF. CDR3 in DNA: TGCAGCGTTGCCAGGTTAACGAACTACGAGCAGTACTTC.